A selection of T cell receptor beta chains follows, all from one sample in a study of blood T cell repertoires in COVID-19. Profiled with immunoSEQ multiplex PCR; TCRdb holds only in-frame clones, not every one. The sample lists about 110,000 clones, less than 85% occurring once. Sequencing input: peripheral blood. The receptors shown here come from a woman at least 80 years old with acute or convalescent COVID-19. CDR3s include the opening cysteine and the closing phenylalanine or tryptophan. D genes are given only for firm matches. Not all rows give a size; the values are once, few, many and, for expanded clones, a class.

abundance	v_gene	j_gene	d_gene	len	CDR3nt	CDR3aa
once	TRBV7-8	TRBJ1-3	TRBD1	15	TGTGCCAGCGGTCGACAGGGGGCCTCTGGAAACACCATATATTTT	CASGRQGASGNTIYF
.	TRBV5-1	TRBJ1-4	.	16	TGCGCCAGCAGCTTGGCCCTGGGGGCAGCTAATGAAAAACTGTTTTTT	CASSLALGAANEKLFF
.	TRBV7-8	TRBJ2-1	TRBD2	15	TGTGCCAGCATCCTAAGGGCTAGCGGGAGCAATGAGCAGTTCTTC	CASILRASGSNEQFF
once	TRBV10-3	TRBJ2-1	TRBD1	14	TGTGCCATCAGTGAGACAGGGGGCTGGAATGAGCAGTTCTTC	CAISETGGWNEQFF
.	TRBV28	TRBJ1-2	.	17	TGTGCCAGCAGTTTGTTGGAGGGATCAGAGGCTAACTATGGCTACACCTTC	CASSLLEGSEANYGYTF
.	TRBV10-3	TRBJ2-5	.	13	TGTGCCACCACTAGATCGGGGGACGAGACCCAGTACTTC	CATTRSGDETQYF
.	TRBV2	TRBJ2-5	TRBD2	15	TGTGCCAGCAGCGTTTATAGCGGGACGGGAGGGACCCAGTACTTC	CASSVYSGTGGTQYF
.	TRBV7-9	TRBJ1-1	.	15	TGTGCCAGCAGCTTAGTTTCCGGGGTGAACACTGAAGCTTTCTTT	CASSLVSGVNTEAFF
.	TRBV7-2	TRBJ1-2	TRBD1	15	TGTGCCAGCAGCGAAGGACAGGGGCCCAACTATGGCTACACCTTC	CASSEGQGPNYGYTF
.	TRBV18	TRBJ2-7	TRBD2	14	TGTGCCAGCTCACCAGGACTAGAGACCCACGAGCAGTACTTC	CASSPGLETHEQYF
.	TRBV9	TRBJ2-2	TRBD2	17	TGTGCCAGCAGCGAGGCGGCTAGCGGGGGAACTTCCGGGGAGCTGTTTTTT	CASSEAASGGTSGELFF
.	TRBV6-5	TRBJ2-1	.	14	TGTGCCAGCAGTTATTTTCTAGCCAACAATGAGCAGTTCTTC	CASSYFLANNEQFF
.	TRBV10-1	TRBJ2-7	.	14	TGCGCCAGCATCAGACAGCCGAGCTCCTACGAGCAGTACTTC	CASIRQPSSYEQYF
.	TRBV5-4	TRBJ2-3	.	14	TGTGCCAGCAGCTTTAGCCAGAGCACAGATACGCAGTATTTT	CASSFSQSTDTQYF
.	TRBV25-1	TRBJ2-3	.	14	TGTGCCAGCAGTGAGCGTACGCACACAGATACGCAGTATTTT	CASSERTHTDTQYF
few	TRBV6-4	TRBJ1-5	TRBD1	15	TGTGCCAGTCGGACAGGTTCCTATAGCAATCAGCCCCAGCATTTT	CASRTGSYSNQPQHF
.	TRBV6-5	TRBJ1-5	TRBD1	15	TGTGCCAGCGGGTTTGGACAGGGAGGCAATCAGCCCCAGCATTTT	CASGFGQGGNQPQHF
few	TRBV27	TRBJ2-3	.	12	TGTGCCAGCGGACAACCCGGAGATACGCAGTATTTT	CASGQPGDTQYF
.	TRBV27	TRBJ1-1	TRBD1	15	TGTGCCAGCAAGGGGGCAGGGACGATGAACACTGAAGCTTTCTTT	CASKGAGTMNTEAFF
.	TRBV29-1	TRBJ2-7	.	14	TGCAGCGTTGAAGATCGGTCGGGCTCCTACGAGCAGTACTTC	CSVEDRSGSYEQYF
few	TRBV6-2/TRBV6-3	TRBJ2-5	TRBD1	18	TGTGCCAGCAGTTACCCCTTGACAGGGGGCTTGATATCGGAGACCCAGTACTTC	CASSYPLTGGLISETQYF
few	TRBV18	TRBJ1-3	TRBD1	15	TGTGCCAGCTCACCGGGGACAGCCCCTGAGGGCACCATATATTTT	CASSPGTAPEGTIYF
.	TRBV7-2	TRBJ1-3	TRBD1	15	TGTGCCAGCAGCCAGGGGGTTACACCCGGAAACACCATATATTTT	CASSQGVTPGNTIYF
.	TRBV6-5	TRBJ2-7	TRBD1	14	TGTGCCAGCTGGTCTGGGACAGCCCTTTCCGAGCAGTACTTC	CASWSGTALSEQYF
.	TRBV7-2	TRBJ2-7	TRBD1	15	TGTGCCAGCAGCCGGGTGGGACAGGGGGAATACGAGCAGTACTTC	CASSRVGQGEYEQYF
.	TRBV19	TRBJ1-2	.	11	TGTGCCAGTAGTCTGAACTATGGCTACACCTTC	CASSLNYGYTF
.	TRBV14	TRBJ1-6	TRBD1	15	TGTGCCAGCAGCTCCCGGACAGGGAATAGTTCACCCCTCCACTTT	CASSSRTGNSSPLHF
.	TRBV10-1	TRBJ2-5	.	15	TGCGCCAGCAGTGAGGCCGCGGGGGCCCAAGAGACCCAGTACTTC	CASSEAAGAQETQYF
.	TRBV9	TRBJ1-6	.	14	TGTGCCAGCAGCCCGGACAGTCGTCGAGCACCCCTCCACTTT	CASSPDSRRAPLHF
few	TRBV28	TRBJ1-1	.	13	TGTGCCAGCAGTCCCGGACAGAGGGCTGAAGCTTTCTTT	CASSPGQRAEAFF
.	TRBV9	TRBJ1-2	.	13	TGTGCCAGCACCCCCGGGGTAATCGATGGCTACACCTTC	CASTPGVIDGYTF
once	TRBV19	TRBJ1-5	.	15	TGTGCCAGTAGTATTGCGGCCCGTAGCAATCAGCCCCAGCATTTT	CASSIAARSNQPQHF
.	TRBV2	TRBJ2-5	.	14	TGTGCCAGCAGTGTAGGCCGGGCAGGGGAGACCCAGTACTTC	CASSVGRAGETQYF
.	TRBV5-8	TRBJ1-1	.	14	TGTGCCAGCAATGGGGCAGGGTTGTGGACTGAAGCTTTCTTT	CASNGAGLWTEAFF
.	TRBV5-1	TRBJ2-1	.	13	TGCGCCAGCAGCTTGAGGCGGGAAGGTGAGCAGTTCTTC	CASSLRREGEQFF
few	TRBV18	TRBJ2-3	TRBD1	14	TGTGCCAGCTCACCGACAGGGAACACAGATACGCAGTATTTT	CASSPTGNTDTQYF
.	TRBV7-6	TRBJ2-7	TRBD2	16	TGTGCCAGCAGCTTGGTAGGGACTAGCGGGTTAAACGAGCAGTACTTC	CASSLVGTSGLNEQYF
.	TRBV4-2	TRBJ2-4	TRBD1	17	TGTGCCAGCAGCAAGGCCGGGACAGGGAAGACCGAAAACATTCAGTACTTC	CASSKAGTGKTENIQYF
.	TRBV19	TRBJ1-1	TRBD1	15	TGTGCCAGTAGTATCCCGGGACAGGAGAACACTGAAGCTTTCTTT	CASSIPGQENTEAFF
.	TRBV30	TRBJ2-1	TRBD2	14	TGTGCCTGGAGACTAGCGGGGGGAGGCAATGAGCAGTTCTTC	CAWRLAGGGNEQFF
once	TRBV3-1/TRBV3-2	TRBJ1-1	.	17	TGTGCCAGCAGCCAAGGATGGGGACTGACAGTGAACACTGAAGCTTTCTTT	CASSQGWGLTVNTEAFF
.	TRBV5-1	TRBJ1-6	TRBD1	15	TGCGCCAGCAGCTTGGCCGGGACAGATAATTCACCCCTCCACTTT	CASSLAGTDNSPLHF
.	TRBV7-6	TRBJ2-2	.	16	TGTGCCAGCAGCTCAGGACAGCCGGGATCCTCGTGGGAGCTGTTTTTT	CASSSGQPGSSWELFF
.	TRBV11-1	TRBJ2-3	TRBD1	16	TGTGCCAGCAGCCCACACGGGACAGGGAAAGCAGATACGCAGTATTTT	CASSPHGTGKADTQYF
.	TRBV7-2	TRBJ2-3	TRBD2	18	TGTGCCAGCAGCCCCCAGACTAGCGGGAGCCGTGGCACAGATACGCAGTATTTT	CASSPQTSGSRGTDTQYF
.	TRBV6-6	TRBJ1-5	TRBD1	16	TGTGCCAGCAGCCGGGACAGCGGGTATAGCAATCAGCCCCAGCATTTT	CASSRDSGYSNQPQHF
.	TRBV18	TRBJ1-2	TRBD1	15	TGTGCCAGCTCACCAGGGACAGGCCTGGGGTATGGCTACACCTTC	CASSPGTGLGYGYTF
.	TRBV18	TRBJ2-3	.	16	TGTGCCAGCTCACCTACGGCAGGTCAACTGACAGATACGCAGTATTTT	CASSPTAGQLTDTQYF
.	TRBV5-4	TRBJ1-2	.	17	TGTGCCAGCAGCCCAAGTTATGGTGGAGGTGACCTCTATGGCTACACCTTC	CASSPSYGGGDLYGYTF
.	TRBV19	TRBJ1-2	.	16	TGTGCCAGTAGGGACCAGGACGGGGTTGCTAACTATGGCTACACCTTC	CASRDQDGVANYGYTF
.	TRBV27	TRBJ2-6	TRBD1	17	TGTGCCAGCAGGGCCGGGACAGGGGGCACTGGGGCCAACGTCCTGACTTTC	CASRAGTGGTGANVLTF